This T cell receptor beta chain was sequenced during a study of blood T cell repertoires in COVID-19. About the research overall: Acute and convalescent COVID-19 specimens originated in the United States, Italy and Spain. Nucleic acid was either cDNA or gDNA, and it came from T cells, B-cell-depleted T cells, or PBMCs.

Authors' methods: Amplification from reference gene primers served as the basis for estimated nucleated cell counts. Some clones are missing from TCRdb's copy, which holds only in-frame ones; the method was immunoSEQ multiplex PCR. V, J and clone size are taken as reported in that table, and D and trimming were inferred from the DNA itself. Of about 98,000 clones in the sample, around 75% are singletons; the top ten hold approximately 24%. This CDR3 comprises 16 residues. Looked up from germline, CDR1 is SGHTA and CDR2 is FQGNSA. V lost 5 bases and J lost 5, with 19 bases in between. The material sequenced was peripheral blood. The gene calls are TRBV7-2 and TRBJ1-5, with TRBD1 as a possible D gene (5 bases). The receptor was isolated from a man in his 70s with acute or convalescent COVID-19. CDR3 DNA sequence: TGTGCCAGCAGCCCCCTGGCGAGTCAGGGCGATCAGCCCCAGCATTTT. Translation gives CASSPLASQGDQPQHF.